Each of the 14 T cell receptor beta chains below was sequenced from the same sample in a study of blood T cells in healthy people across ages. Together with a sample-barcoded 5' primer, a J-beta primer mix was included in a second PCR lasting roughly 6 to 12 cycles. Using its own MiXCR run on the 5' RACE reads, TCRdb lists one record per CDR3 protein. Of hundreds of thousands of distinct CDR3 sequences listed, approximately 21% were seen once; the top ten hold 20% to 25%. The source material was blood. These receptors all stem from a man aged 65 to 85 in good health.

Of note for this clonotype: The conserved final phenylalanine or tryptophan is absent from the CDR3, which likely points to a read error. The limits of the CDR3 on the DNA are not certain, so only TCRdb's listed CDR3 is given. This chain joins TRBV4-1 and TRBJ2-1; the table calls TRBD1, which could not be checked here. With termini counted, the CDR3 has 13 amino acids. Germline V gene lookup returns CDR1 MGHRA and CDR2 YSYEKL. CDR3 protein: CASSQDLDRVVSL.

The chain uses TRBV20-1 and TRBJ1-3; tentative D call: TRBD1 (6 bases). CDR1 is DFQATT, CDR2 SNEGSKA, per germline (reference sequence). The length of the CDR3 is 13 residues. V shed 3 bases and J shed 2 bases, with 8 bases lying between them. Here the CDR3 DNA reads TGCAGTGCTAGTGCAGGGGCTGGAAACACCATATATTTT. It translates to CSASAGAGNTIYF.

The chain couples TRBV19 to TRBJ1-1; D possibly corresponds to TRBD1 (5 bases). The germline V and J ends were trimmed by 3 bases and 3 bases, with 8 bases remaining between them. The germline V gene has CDR1 LNHDA and CDR2 SQIVND (reference sequence). The CDR3 contains 13 residues. CDR3 in amino acids: CASSMGPHTEAFF. CDR3 nucleotides: TGTGCCAGTAGTATGGGACCGCACACTGAAGCTTTCTTT.

The chain is built from TRBV7-8 and TRBJ2-7; D remains ambiguous. The CDR3 spans 13 residues. V was trimmed by 5 bases and J by 3 bases, leaving 11 bases between them. Germline values: CDR1 SGHVS, CDR2 FQNEAQ. CDR3 residues: CASSGTVDYEQYF. In DNA, the CDR3 is TGTGCCAGCAGCGGAACTGTAGACTACGAGCAGTACTTC. Drawing the rest from reference TRBV7-8 and TRBJ2-7, the complete variable domain is GAGVSQSPRYKVAKRGQDVALRCDPISGHVSLFWYQQALGQGPEFLTYFQNEAQLDKSGLPSDRFFAERPEGSVSTLKIQRTQQEDSAVYLCASSGTVDYEQYFGPGTRLTVT.

This chain joins TRBV4-3 and TRBJ2-3; D is undetermined. Germline CDR1 is LGHNA and CDR2 is YSLEER. The CDR3 has 13 residues. V was clipped by 4 bases and J by 7 bases, with 12 bases between them. CDR3 sequence: CASSRDAGNTQYF. The CDR3 DNA reads as TGCGCCAGCAGCCGAGATGCCGGTAATACGCAGTATTTT.

V usage is TRBV4-3 and J usage is TRBJ1-5; D call uncertain. Germline CDR1 and CDR2: LGHNA and YSLEER. Deletions cut 0 bases from V and 3 bases from J, with 15 bases between. The CDR3 is 17 residues long. CDR3 nucleotides: TGCGCCAGCAGCCAAGATTTTCCCCGAAGGATCAATCAGCCCCAGCATTTT. Its protein product is CASSQDFPRRINQPQHF.

The V and J genes are TRBV4-1 and TRBJ2-3; perhaps TRBD1 as D (5 bases). In germline, CDR1 is MGHRA, CDR2 YSYEKL. This CDR3 comprises 15 residues. Trimming stripped 1 base from V and 5 bases from J, with 13 bases between. This CDR3 reads CASSQGRGTGDTQYF. CDR3 bases: TGCGCCAGCAGCCAAGGTAGGGGAACTGGAGATACGCAGTATTTT.

This clonotype came up a few times. One end of the junction fails to match germline, which may point to a read error. The chain carries TRBV7-9 and TRBJ2-7; D unclear. The CDR3 totals 11 residues. Looked up from germline, CDR1 is SEHNR and CDR2 is FQNEAQ (reference sequence). The CDR3 nucleotides read TGTGCCAGCAGCTTATCCTTCGAGCAGTACTTC. It is translated as CASSLSFEQYF.

The J gene is TRBJ2-1, the V gene TRBV11-3, with D possibly TRBD2 on 6 matching bases. Trimming shortened V by 0 bases and J by 4 bases, and 10 bases separated the two germline ends. CDR1 is SGHNT and CDR2 is YENEEA in the germline V gene. The length of the CDR3 is 15 residues. Here the CDR3 reads CASSLEASAYNEQFF. CDR3 DNA sequence: TGTGCCAGCAGCTTAGAGGCTAGCGCTTACAATGAGCAGTTCTTC.

This clonotype appeared many times. The rearrangement uses TRBV29-1 and TRBJ2-4, with D perhaps matching TRBD2 (7 bases). Trimming stripped 4 bases from V and 0 bases from J, with 19 bases between. Germline CDR1 reads SQVTM; CDR2 reads ANQGSEA. The CDR3 totals 17 residues. The CDR3 bases are TGCAGCGTTGGGGAGGGGGTAGAGGCTCTAGCCAAAAACATTCAGTACTTC. Its protein product is CSVGEGVEALAKNIQYF.

The table lists this clonotype with many counts. In DNA form, the CDR3 reads TGTGCCAGCAGCGCAAGGACGGCTGAAGCTTTCTTT. It codes for CASSARTAEAFF. J is TRBJ1-1 and V is TRBV5-5; D is uncertain. The CDR3 totals 12 residues. Trimming shortened V by 4 bases and J by 6 bases, and 10 bases separated the two germline ends. Germline CDR1 is SGHKS and CDR2 is YYEKEE (reference sequence).

Only a few counts were recorded for this clonotype. The chain employs TRBV5-1 and TRBJ2-1; D is ambiguous. V was cut by 1 base and J by 3 bases, with 5 bases left in between. Germline V gene lookup returns CDR1 SGHRS and CDR2 YFSETQ. The CDR3 totals 13 residues. The CDR3 DNA reads as TGCGCCAGCAGCTTGAACAACTACAATGAGCAGTTCTTC. This gives the protein CASSLNNYNEQFF.

This clonotype was counted between two and nine times. The chain recombines TRBV12-3 or TRBV12-4 with TRBJ2-5; maybe TRBD1 (6 bases). This CDR3 has 15 residues. V was clipped by 6 bases and J by 5 bases, with 19 bases between them. The chain's CDR3 is CASSSTGKEGETQYF. CDR3 coding DNA: TGTGCCAGCAGCTCCACAGGGAAGGAAGGGGAGACCCAGTACTTC.

V and J are TRBV6-5 and TRBJ1-1; the D is unclear. This CDR3 region has 13 residues. With 4 bases removed from V and 12 bases from J, the gap between germline ends came to 18 bases. The germline gives CDR1 MNHEY, CDR2 SVGAGI. The CDR3 region has the DNA TGTGCCAGCAGTTTTGGACCACAAGCTGGGACTTTCTTT. Protein: CASSFGPQAGTFF.